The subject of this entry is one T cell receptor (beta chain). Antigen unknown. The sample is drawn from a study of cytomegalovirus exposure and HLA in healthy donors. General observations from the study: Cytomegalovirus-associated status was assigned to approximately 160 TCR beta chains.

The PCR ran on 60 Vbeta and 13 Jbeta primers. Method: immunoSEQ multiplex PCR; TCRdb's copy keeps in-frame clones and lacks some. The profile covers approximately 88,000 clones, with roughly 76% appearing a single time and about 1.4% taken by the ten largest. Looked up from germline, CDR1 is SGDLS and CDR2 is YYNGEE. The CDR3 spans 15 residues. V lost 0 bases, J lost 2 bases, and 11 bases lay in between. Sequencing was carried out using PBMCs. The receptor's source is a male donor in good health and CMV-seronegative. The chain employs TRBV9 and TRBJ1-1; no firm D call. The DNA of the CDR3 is TGTGCCAGCAGCGTAGACCCCACCGGTAACACTGAAGCTTTCTTT. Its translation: CASSVDPTGNTEAFF.